This T cell receptor beta chain was retrieved from a study of regulatory T cells in long-lasting Graves disease. Trimming shortened V by 8 bases and J by 9 bases, and 13 bases separated the two germline ends. Germline V gives CDR1 LNHDA, CDR2 SQIVND (reference sequence). This CDR3 comprises 11 residues. Broader study findings: The study found persistent patients shared more public clonotypes (approximately 2,700) than new patients (over 850). There were preferences for TRBV28, TRBJ1-2 and TRBJ2-5 in persistent disease.

This clonotype was observed a few times. Antigen unknown. As for time point: newly diagnosed GD, antithyroid drugs for less than 3 months. The TCR library used RNA extracted from PBMCs. Researchers made TCR beta libraries by using iRepertoire HTBI primers and running Arm-PCR on CDR3 regions. TCRdb re-called the multiplex PCR reads with MiXCR, one entry per CDR3 protein. The sample carries 420,000 or so distinct CDR3 sequences, about 16% recorded once. This sample was shared with a second study, whose subject was T cells in Graves' hyperthyroidism and ophthalmopathy. That investigation notes: With the HTBI primer set, the TCR CDR3 went through a first round of RT-PCR.

The rearrangement links TRBV19 to TRBJ1-2; a possible D gene is TRBD1 (5 bases). This specimen consisted of peripheral blood mononuclear cells (PBMCs), obtained at new diagnosis, from a patient treated with antithyroid drugs. The receptor comes from a woman under 30 with Graves disease. The CDR3, as DNA: TGTGCCAGTGTGGGACTGAAGTGCTACACCTTC. Translation: CASVGLKCYTF.